This T cell receptor (beta chain) comes out of a study of T-cell reconstitution after alpha-beta-depleted transplantation in children. The V gene end was trimmed by 5 bases and the J gene end by 1 base; junction bases not matched to a gene: 8. Germline V gene lookup returns CDR1 SGHAT and CDR2 FQDESV (reference sequence). This CDR3 region has 18 residues. Preparation of the TCRbeta library involved a method that used unique molecular identifiers. TCRdb re-called the PCR reads with MiXCR, one entry per CDR3 protein. The table includes about 480,000 distinct CDR3 sequences, under 15% detected once. This rearrangement joins TRBV11-1 to TRBJ2-3; the match to TRBD2 covers 14 bases. The material sequenced was PBMCs from the stem cell graft donor, taken from the stem cell graft. This receptor was identified in a human donor who donated a stem cell graft to a child with combined immunodeficiency. CDR3 DNA: TGTGCCAGCAGCATTGGACTAGCGGGGGGACGGCGCACAGATACGCAGTATTTT. It encodes CASSIGLAGGRRTDTQYF. The entire variable domain, with the rest obtained from reference TRBV11-1 and TRBJ2-3, is as follows: EAEVAQSPRYKITEKSQAVAFWCDPISGHATLYWYRQILGQGPELLVQFQDESVVDDSQLPKDRFSAERLKGVDSTLKIQPAELGDSAMYLCASSIGLAGGRRTDTQYFGPGTRLTVL.